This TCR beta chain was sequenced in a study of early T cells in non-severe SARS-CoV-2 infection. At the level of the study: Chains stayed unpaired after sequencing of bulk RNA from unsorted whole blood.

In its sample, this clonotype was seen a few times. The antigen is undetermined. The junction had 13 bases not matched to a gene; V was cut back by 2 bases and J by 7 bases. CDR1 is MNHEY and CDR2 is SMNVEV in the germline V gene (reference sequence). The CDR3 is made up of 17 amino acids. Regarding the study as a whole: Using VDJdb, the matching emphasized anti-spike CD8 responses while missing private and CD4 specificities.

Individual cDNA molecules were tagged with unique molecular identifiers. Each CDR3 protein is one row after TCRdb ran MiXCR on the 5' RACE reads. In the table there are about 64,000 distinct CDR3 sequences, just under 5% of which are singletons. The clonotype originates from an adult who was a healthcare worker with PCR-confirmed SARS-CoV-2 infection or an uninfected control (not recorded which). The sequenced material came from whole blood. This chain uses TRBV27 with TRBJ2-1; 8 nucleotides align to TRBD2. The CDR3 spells CASSLEPEGLALNEQFF. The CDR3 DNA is TGTGCCAGCAGTTTAGAGCCCGAAGGACTAGCATTAAATGAGCAGTTCTTC.